This T cell receptor (beta chain) was captured in a study of blood T cells in healthy people across ages. Study summary: Template switching picked up about one barcoded beta molecule for each two T cells. Study findings and constraints: Leaving the PBMCs unsorted stopped any conclusive comparison of naive versus antigen-experienced cells. Roughly linear declines in TCR beta diversity per million T cells occurred with age. More naive CD4+ cells and higher diversity were found in long-lived than in aged donors.

V shed 1 base and J 3 bases; nucleotides not matched to a gene: 2. Per germline, CDR1 SGHTA and CDR2 FQGTGA. There are 14 residues in the CDR3. This clonotype appeared a few times. Its specificity is unknown. It was with a sample-barcoded 5' primer and a J-beta primer mix that a second PCR of about 6 to 12 cycles was run. TCRdb used MiXCR to reprocess the 5' RACE reads, holding one entry per CDR3 protein. The table records 1.4 million or so distinct CDR3 sequences, roughly 43% of them present only once. Specimen: blood. This sequence was found in a young woman in good health. The rearrangement uses TRBV7-3 and TRBJ2-5, with TRBD2 matching 7 bases. The CDR3 loop reads CASSLNAGEETQYF. The CDR3 DNA follows: TGTGCCAGCAGCTTAAATGCGGGAGAAGAGACCCAGTACTTC.